The 23 T cell receptor beta chains below all came from one sample that was sequenced in a study of cytomegalovirus exposure and HLA in healthy donors. The PCR employed 60 Vbeta primers together with 13 Jbeta primers. TCRdb's table, derived via immunoSEQ multiplex PCR, lists solely in-frame clones and lacks some. The sample lists some 150,000 clones; about four fifths were seen once. The source material was PBMCs. Receptors originate from a man aged 45-60 years in good health and CMV-seropositive.

In DNA, the CDR3 is TGTGCCAGCAGTTATCGTGGACAGGGGGGAGACTATGGCTACACCTTC. Protein sequence: CASSYRGQGGDYGYTF. The V and J genes are TRBV6-6 and TRBJ1-2, with TRBD1 identical over 10 bases. CDR1 is MNHNY, CDR2 SVGAGI, per germline (reference sequence). The CDR3 has 16 residues. V lost 3 bases to trimming and J lost 3 bases; unmatched junction nucleotides: 7.

Regarding this clone: Compared with germline, one end of the junction differs, possibly owing to a read error. This chain links TRBV7-9 with TRBJ2-7, with D maybe TRBD1 (6 bases). The germline V gene has CDR1 SEHNR and CDR2 FQNEAQ (reference sequence). The CDR3 runs 14 residues. In nucleotides, the CDR3 is TGTTCCAGCAGATCAACGGACAGCGCCTACGAGCAGTACTTC. Translated: CSSRSTDSAYEQYF.

The chain carries TRBV28 and TRBJ2-5; 8 bases are a match to TRBD2. CDR1 MDHEN and CDR2 SYDVKM come from the germline V gene. This CDR3 is built from 15 residues. V gave up 2 bases and J gave up 1 base; unmatched junction bases: 3. The CDR3 DNA follows: TGTGCCAGCAGTTTAGGCGGGGGGTTCCAAGAGACCCAGTACTTC. It is translated as CASSLGGGFQETQYF. The whole variable domain, remainder taken from reference TRBV28 and TRBJ2-5, is DVKVTQSSRYLVKRTGEKVFLECVQDMDHENMFWYRQDPGLGLRLIYFSYDVKMKEKGDIPEGYSVSREKKERFSLILESASTNQTSMYLCASSLGGGFQETQYFGPGTRLLVL.

The chain employs TRBV5-1 and TRBJ2-3; weak D call: TRBD2 (6 bases). The germline V gene encodes CDR1 SGHRS and CDR2 YFSETQ. The CDR3 is 16 amino acids. V was clipped by 4 bases and J by 4 bases, with 19 bases between them. DNA for the CDR3: TGCGCCAGCAGCGGGATACTAGCTTCGGGCCCAGATACGCAGTATTTT. Encoded protein: CASSGILASGPDTQYF. Drawing the rest from reference TRBV5-1 and TRBJ2-3, the complete variable domain is KAGVTQTPRYLIKTRGQQVTLSCSPISGHRSVSWYQQTPGQGLQFLFEYFSETQRNKGNFPGRFSGRQFSNSRSEMNVSTLELGDSALYLCASSGILASGPDTQYFGPGTRLTVL.

Written as DNA, the CDR3 is TGTGCCAGCAGCGACCTAGCGGGAGGTAACGAGCAGTACTTC. It translates to CASSDLAGGNEQYF. The chain joins TRBV9 to TRBJ2-7, with TRBD2 matching 11 bases. In germline, CDR1 is SGDLS, CDR2 YYNGEE. This CDR3 region has 14 residues. The J segment lost 5 bases and the V segment lost 3 bases, leaving 4 bases of the junction unmatched. Full variable domain (outside the CDR3, taken from reference TRBV9 and TRBJ2-7): DSGVTQTPKHLITATGQRVTLRCSPRSGDLSVYWYQQSLDQGLQFLIQYYNGEERAKGNILERFSAQQFPDLHSELNLSSLELGDSALYFCASSDLAGGNEQYFGPGTRLTVT.

The chain combines TRBV6-5 with TRBJ1-6; no reliable D call. CDR1 and CDR2 from the germline V gene are MNHEY and SVGAGI. The CDR3 is 13 residues long. Trimming shortened V by 2 bases and J by 13 bases, and 12 bases separated the two germline ends. In nucleotides, the CDR3 is TGTGCCAGCAGTTACGGCGGGTTCGGGCCCCTCCACTTT. Translated: CASSYGGFGPLHF.

V gene TRBV9 combines with J gene TRBJ1-4; TRBD1 matches 9 bases. After removal of 4 bases from V and 8 bases from J, the junction contained 3 bases not matched to a gene. CDR1 is SGDLS and CDR2 is YYNGEE in the germline V gene. The CDR3 runs to 13 residues. The CDR3 here is CASSQDRGEKLFF. In DNA, the CDR3 is TGTGCCAGCAGCCAGGACAGGGGCGAAAAACTGTTTTTT.

The rearrangement joins TRBV9 to TRBJ1-5, with D hard to call. CDR1 SGDLS and CDR2 YYNGEE come from the germline V gene. This CDR3 is built from 14 residues. The germline V and J ends were trimmed by 3 bases and 5 bases, with 12 bases remaining between them. CDR3 residues: CASSGDTADQPQHF. CDR3 coding DNA: TGTGCCAGCAGCGGAGACACGGCAGATCAGCCCCAGCATTTT.

The chain carries TRBV5-1 and TRBJ2-1; a weak D match, TRBD2 (6 bases). Germline V gene data show CDR1 as SGHRS and CDR2 as YFSETQ. The CDR3 contains 17 residues. Trimming took off 4 bases at V and 10 bases at J, with 27 bases between the two ends. The CDR3, as DNA: TGCGCCAGCAGCCCCGGGACTTCGCCCGGGGATGCGAGGGAGCAGTTCTTC. The encoded protein is CASSPGTSPGDAREQFF.

This chain joins TRBV19 and TRBJ1-6; TRBD1 aligns across 10 bases. This CDR3 has 16 residues. CDR1 and CDR2 from the germline V gene are LNHDA and SQIVND (reference sequence). Trimming at V came to 4 bases and at J to 9 bases, leaving 9 bases not matched to a gene. The CDR3 protein is CASSTSPGQGISPLHF. The CDR3 DNA reads TGTGCCAGTAGTACGAGTCCGGGACAGGGGATTTCACCCCTCCACTTT.

CDR3: CATSRDQSGSEQFF. The CDR3 DNA follows: TGTGCCACCAGCAGAGATCAGTCGGGGTCTGAGCAGTTCTTC. J is TRBJ2-1 and V is TRBV15, with D possibly being TRBD2 (5 bases). Germline V gives CDR1 LNHNV, CDR2 YYDKDF (reference sequence). V was shortened by 0 bases and J by 9 bases, with 12 bases between the two germline ends. The CDR3 is 14 amino acids.

The chain has TRBV6-5 and TRBJ2-1; 10 positions agree with TRBD2. Germline V gene lookup returns CDR1 MNHEY and CDR2 SVGAGI. This CDR3 is 16 amino acids long. V was pared by 3 bases and J by 7 bases, with 9 bases of the junction left unmatched. CDR3 loop: CASSYFSGRGPNEQFF. The CDR3 DNA follows: TGTGCCAGCAGTTATTTCAGCGGGAGGGGTCCGAATGAGCAGTTCTTC.

This clone appeared once. This chain uses TRBV6-5 with TRBJ2-7; 10 positions agree with TRBD2. Germline V gene data show CDR1 as MNHEY and CDR2 as SVGAGI. With 2 bases clipped from V and 4 bases from J, the junction kept 5 bases outside the gene matches. CDR3 length equals 15 residues. For the CDR3, the DNA is TGTGCCAGCAGTTACGCCCTAGCGGGAGAATACGAGCAGTACTTC. Translating gives CASSYALAGEYEQYF.

J is TRBJ1-5 and V is TRBV28; D is ambiguous. The germline V and J ends were trimmed by 7 bases and 2 bases, with 12 bases remaining between them. The germline CDR1 and CDR2 sequences are MDHEN and SYDVKM. The CDR3 runs to 14 residues. Written as DNA, the CDR3 is TGTGCCAGCACCCACGGGTGGGGCAATCAGCCCCAGCATTTT. Protein sequence: CASTHGWGNQPQHF. Supplemented by reference TRBV28 and TRBJ1-5, the full variable domain reads DVKVTQSSRYLVKRTGEKVFLECVQDMDHENMFWYRQDPGLGLRLIYFSYDVKMKEKGDIPEGYSVSREKKERFSLILESASTNQTSMYLCASTHGWGNQPQHFGDGTRLSIL.

The V gene is TRBV28, the J gene TRBJ2-5; 9 nucleotides align to TRBD2. This CDR3 is built from 14 residues. The germline V gene encodes CDR1 MDHEN and CDR2 SYDVKM. The V segment lost 8 bases and the J segment 5 bases; nucleotides outside the gene matches: 9. The CDR3 loop reads CASSTSGTKETQYF. The CDR3 DNA sequence: TGTGCCAGCTCGACTAGCGGTACTAAGGAGACCCAGTACTTC.

The rearrangement links TRBV4-1 to TRBJ2-1, with TRBD1 identical over 7 bases. This CDR3 has 14 residues. J gave up 3 bases and V 4 bases, and 3 bases lay outside the gene matches. Germline CDR1 and CDR2: MGHRA and YSYEKL. The CDR3 spells CASSPPGGYNEQFF. CDR3 DNA sequence: TGCGCCAGCAGCCCCCCAGGGGGCTACAATGAGCAGTTCTTC.

The chain has TRBV7-2 and TRBJ1-2; 10 bases are a match to TRBD1. Per the germline V gene, CDR1 is SGHTA and CDR2 is FQGNSA. This CDR3 has 15 amino acids. J was trimmed by 8 bases and V by 4 bases; bases with no gene match: 10. CDR3 coding DNA: TGTGCCAGCAGCTCAACTCCGGGACAGGGGACAGGCTACACCTTC. Translated: CASSSTPGQGTGYTF.

The rearrangement uses TRBV28 and TRBJ1-6; unclear D gene. CDR3 size: 15 residues. Trimming cost V 3 bases and J 10 bases, with 16 bases left between them. Germline loops: CDR1 MDHEN, CDR2 SYDVKM. In DNA form, the CDR3 reads TGTGCCAGCAGTTTGGTTCTGACGGGGAGGTCACCCCTCCACTTT. It codes for CASSLVLTGRSPLHF.

This chain links TRBV7-2 with TRBJ2-3, with 8 positions matching TRBD1. The CDR3 consists of 14 residues. The J segment lost 6 bases and the V segment lost 1 base, leaving 3 bases of the junction unmatched. Germline V lookup: CDR1 SGHTA, CDR2 FQGNSA. Here the CDR3 DNA reads TGTGCCAGCAGCTTAGACAGGGGGAAGGATACGCAGTATTTT. The encoded protein is CASSLDRGKDTQYF.

The rearrangement joins TRBV7-3 to TRBJ2-5, with 8 bases that match TRBD1. The V and J ends lost 5 bases and 4 bases, in that order; junction bases with no gene match: 6. The CDR3 is 14 amino acids. The V gene's germline CDR1 is SGHTA and CDR2 FQGTGA. The chain's CDR3 is CASSQDRAPETQYF. In DNA form, the CDR3 reads TGTGCCAGCAGCCAGGACAGGGCCCCAGAGACCCAGTACTTC.

This sequence joins TRBV5-6 and TRBJ1-4; maybe TRBD1 (6 bases). The germline V and J ends were trimmed by 2 bases and 1 base, with 6 bases remaining between them. The CDR3 runs 14 residues. Germline CDR1 is SGHDT and CDR2 is YYEEEE. CDR3 region: CASSLQGTNEKLFF. The CDR3 DNA follows: TGTGCCAGCAGCTTACAGGGAACTAATGAAAAACTGTTTTTT.

The chain combines TRBV4-3 with TRBJ1-6; TRBD1 agrees at 8 bases. Germline V gives CDR1 LGHNA, CDR2 YSLEER. The CDR3 runs to 17 residues. V trimming: 3 bases; J trimming: 9 bases; junction bases outside the gene matches: 13. CDR3 in amino acids: CASSQEMQDRVGSPLHF. The CDR3 DNA reads TGCGCCAGCAGCCAGGAGATGCAGGACAGGGTTGGTTCACCCCTCCACTTT.

The V call is TRBV19, the J call TRBJ1-2; D remains unclear. This CDR3 spans 13 amino acids. Trimming shortened V by 5 bases and J by 3 bases, and 10 bases separated the two germline ends. Germline values: CDR1 LNHDA, CDR2 SQIVND (reference sequence). CDR3 loop: CASSAGGDYGYTF. CDR3 in DNA: TGTGCCAGTAGTGCGGGTGGGGACTATGGCTACACCTTC.